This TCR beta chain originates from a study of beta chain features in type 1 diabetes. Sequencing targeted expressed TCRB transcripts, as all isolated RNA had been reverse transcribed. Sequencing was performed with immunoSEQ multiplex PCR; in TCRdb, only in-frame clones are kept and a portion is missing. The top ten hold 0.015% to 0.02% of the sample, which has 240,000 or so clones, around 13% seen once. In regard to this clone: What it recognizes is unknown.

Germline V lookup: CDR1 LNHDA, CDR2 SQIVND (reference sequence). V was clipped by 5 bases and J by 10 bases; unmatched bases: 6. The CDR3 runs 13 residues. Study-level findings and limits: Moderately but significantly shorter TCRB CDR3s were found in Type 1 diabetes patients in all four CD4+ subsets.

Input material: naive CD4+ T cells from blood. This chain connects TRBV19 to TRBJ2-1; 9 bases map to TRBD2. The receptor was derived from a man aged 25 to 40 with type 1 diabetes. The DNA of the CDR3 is TGTGCCAGTAGTGCGGGGGGGATAGGGGAGCAGTTCTTC. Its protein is CASSAGGIGEQFF.